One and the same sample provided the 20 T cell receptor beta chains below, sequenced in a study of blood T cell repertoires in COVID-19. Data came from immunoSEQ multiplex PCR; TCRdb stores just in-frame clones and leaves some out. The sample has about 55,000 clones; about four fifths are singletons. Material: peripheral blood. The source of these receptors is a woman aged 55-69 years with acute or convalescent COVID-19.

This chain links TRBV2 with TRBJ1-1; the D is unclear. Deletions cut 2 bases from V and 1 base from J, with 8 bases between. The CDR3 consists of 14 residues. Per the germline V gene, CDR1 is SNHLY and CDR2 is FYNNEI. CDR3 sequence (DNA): TGTGCCAGCAGTGAATTTGGCAGGAACACTGAAGCTTTCTTT. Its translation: CASSEFGRNTEAFF.

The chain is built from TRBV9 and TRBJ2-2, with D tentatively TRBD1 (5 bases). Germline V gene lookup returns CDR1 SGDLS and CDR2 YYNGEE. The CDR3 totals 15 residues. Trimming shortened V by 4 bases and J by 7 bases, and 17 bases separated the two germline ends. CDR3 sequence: CASSPSGAHSGELFF. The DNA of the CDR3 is TGTGCCAGCAGCCCTTCTGGGGCGCATAGCGGGGAGCTGTTTTTT.

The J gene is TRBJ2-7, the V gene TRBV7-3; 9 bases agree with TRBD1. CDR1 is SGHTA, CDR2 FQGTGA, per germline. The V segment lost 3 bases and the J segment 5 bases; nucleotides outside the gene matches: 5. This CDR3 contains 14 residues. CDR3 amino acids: CASSLTGGTDEQYF. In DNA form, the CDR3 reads TGTGCCAGCAGCTTGACAGGGGGTACGGACGAGCAGTACTTC.

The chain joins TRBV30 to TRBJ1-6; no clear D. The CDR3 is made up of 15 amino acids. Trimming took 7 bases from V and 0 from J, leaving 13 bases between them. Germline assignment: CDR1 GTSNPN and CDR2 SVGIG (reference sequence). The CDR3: CASRKTVSYNSPLHF. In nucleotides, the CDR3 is TGTGCCTCTCGGAAAACAGTCTCCTATAATTCACCCCTCCACTTT.

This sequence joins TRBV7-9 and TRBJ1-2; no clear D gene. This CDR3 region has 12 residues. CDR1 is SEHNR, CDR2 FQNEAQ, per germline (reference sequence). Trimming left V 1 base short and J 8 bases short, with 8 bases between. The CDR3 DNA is TGTGCCAGCAGCTTAGACAGTGTCGGCTACACCTTC. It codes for CASSLDSVGYTF.

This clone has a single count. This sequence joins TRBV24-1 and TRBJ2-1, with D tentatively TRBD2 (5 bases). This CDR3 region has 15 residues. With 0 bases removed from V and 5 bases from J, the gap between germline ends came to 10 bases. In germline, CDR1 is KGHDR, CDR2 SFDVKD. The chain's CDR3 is CATSDLQAENNEQFF. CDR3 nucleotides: TGTGCCACCAGTGATTTGCAAGCGGAGAACAATGAGCAGTTCTTC.

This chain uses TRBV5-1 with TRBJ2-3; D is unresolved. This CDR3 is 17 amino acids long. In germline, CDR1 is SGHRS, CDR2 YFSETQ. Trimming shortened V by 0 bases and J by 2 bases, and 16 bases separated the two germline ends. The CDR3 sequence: CASSLGLVPYSTDTQYF. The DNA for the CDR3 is TGCGCCAGCAGCTTGGGGTTGGTACCCTACTCCACAGATACGCAGTATTTT.

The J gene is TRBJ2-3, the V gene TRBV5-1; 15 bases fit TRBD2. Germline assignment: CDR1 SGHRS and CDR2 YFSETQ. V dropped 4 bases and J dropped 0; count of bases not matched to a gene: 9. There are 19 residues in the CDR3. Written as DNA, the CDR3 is TGCGCCAGCAGCGCGGGACTAGCGGGAGGAACGACTAGCACAGATACGCAGTATTTT. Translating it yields CASSAGLAGGTTSTDTQYF.

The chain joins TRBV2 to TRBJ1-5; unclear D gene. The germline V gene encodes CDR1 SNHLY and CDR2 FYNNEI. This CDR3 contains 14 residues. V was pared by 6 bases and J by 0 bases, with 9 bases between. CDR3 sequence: CASRFIDSNQPQHF. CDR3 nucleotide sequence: TGTGCCAGCAGATTTATAGATAGCAATCAGCCCCAGCATTTT.

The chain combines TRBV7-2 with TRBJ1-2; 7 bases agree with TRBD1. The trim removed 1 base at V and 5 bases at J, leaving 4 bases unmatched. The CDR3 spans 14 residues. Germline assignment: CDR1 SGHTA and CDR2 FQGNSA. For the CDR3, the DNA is TGTGCCAGCAGCTTAGAGACAGGGCGGTATGGCTACACCTTC. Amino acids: CASSLETGRYGYTF.

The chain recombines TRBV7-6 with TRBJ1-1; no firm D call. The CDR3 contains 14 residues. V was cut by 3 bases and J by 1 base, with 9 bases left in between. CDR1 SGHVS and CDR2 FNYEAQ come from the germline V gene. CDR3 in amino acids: CASSLSNRNTEAFF. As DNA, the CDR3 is TGTGCCAGCAGCTTGTCTAACAGGAACACTGAAGCTTTCTTT.

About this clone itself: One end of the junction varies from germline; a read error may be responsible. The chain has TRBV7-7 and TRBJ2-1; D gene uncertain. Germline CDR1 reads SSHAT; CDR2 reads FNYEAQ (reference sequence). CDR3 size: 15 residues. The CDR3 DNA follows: TGTGCTAGCAGCTTAGCTGACAACTCCTACAATGAGCAGTTCTTC. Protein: CASSLADNSYNEQFF.

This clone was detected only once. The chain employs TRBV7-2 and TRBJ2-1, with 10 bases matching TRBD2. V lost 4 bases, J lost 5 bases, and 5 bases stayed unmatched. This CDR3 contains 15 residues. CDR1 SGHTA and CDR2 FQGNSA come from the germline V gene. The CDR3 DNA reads TGTGCCAGCAGCTCCCCGAGCGGGGGGGACAATGAGCAGTTCTTC. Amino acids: CASSSPSGGDNEQFF.

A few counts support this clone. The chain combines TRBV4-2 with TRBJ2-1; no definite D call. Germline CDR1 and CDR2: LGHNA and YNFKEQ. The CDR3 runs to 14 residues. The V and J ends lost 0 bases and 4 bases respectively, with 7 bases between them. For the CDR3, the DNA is TGTGCCAGCAGCCAAGATCGAGGATACAATGAGCAGTTCTTC. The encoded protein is CASSQDRGYNEQFF.

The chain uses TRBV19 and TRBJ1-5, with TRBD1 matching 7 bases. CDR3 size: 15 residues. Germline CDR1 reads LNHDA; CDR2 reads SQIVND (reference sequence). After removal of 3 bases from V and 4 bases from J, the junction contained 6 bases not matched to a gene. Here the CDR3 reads CASSIQKGANQPQHF. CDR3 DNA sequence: TGTGCCAGTAGTATTCAAAAGGGGGCTAATCAGCCCCAGCATTTT. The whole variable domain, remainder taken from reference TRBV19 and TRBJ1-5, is DGGITQSPKYLFRKEGQNVTLSCEQNLNHDAMYWYRQDPGQGLRLIYYSQIVNDFQKGDIAEGYSVSREKKESFPLTVTSAQKNPTAFYLCASSIQKGANQPQHFGDGTRLSIL.

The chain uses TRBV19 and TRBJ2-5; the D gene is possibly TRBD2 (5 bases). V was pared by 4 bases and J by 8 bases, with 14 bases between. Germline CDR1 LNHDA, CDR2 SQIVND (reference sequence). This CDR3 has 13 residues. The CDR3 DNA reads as TGTGCCAGTAGTAATTATTTCGGGGATACCCAGTACTTC. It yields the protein CASSNYFGDTQYF.

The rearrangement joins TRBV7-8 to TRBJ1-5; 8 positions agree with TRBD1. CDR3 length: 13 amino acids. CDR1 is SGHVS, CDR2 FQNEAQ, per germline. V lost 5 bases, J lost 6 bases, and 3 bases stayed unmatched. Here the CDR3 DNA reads TGTGCCAGCAGCGGACAGGGAGGTCAGCCCCAGCATTTT. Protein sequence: CASSGQGGQPQHF.

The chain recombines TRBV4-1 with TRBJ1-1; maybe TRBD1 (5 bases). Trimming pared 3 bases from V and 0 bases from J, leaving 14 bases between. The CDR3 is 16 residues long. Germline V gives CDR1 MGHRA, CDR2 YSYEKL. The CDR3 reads CASSHNKQVMNTEAFF. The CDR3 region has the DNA TGCGCCAGCAGCCATAATAAACAGGTCATGAACACTGAAGCTTTCTTT.

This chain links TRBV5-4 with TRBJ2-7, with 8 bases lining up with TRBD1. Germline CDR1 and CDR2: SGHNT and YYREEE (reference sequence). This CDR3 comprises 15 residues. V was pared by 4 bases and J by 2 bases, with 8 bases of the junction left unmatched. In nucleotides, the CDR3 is TGTGCCAGCAGCAAAAAACAGGGGGGTCCCTACGAGCAGTACTTC. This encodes CASSKKQGGPYEQYF.

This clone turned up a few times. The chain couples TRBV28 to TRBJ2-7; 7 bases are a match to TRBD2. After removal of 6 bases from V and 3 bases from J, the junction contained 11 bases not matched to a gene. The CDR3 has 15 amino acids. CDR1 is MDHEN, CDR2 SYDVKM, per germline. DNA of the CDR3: TGTGCCAGCAGGCCAGCCCGAGCGGGATACTACGAGCAGTACTTC. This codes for CASRPARAGYYEQYF.